What follows are 32 T cell receptor beta chains derived from one specimen sequenced in a study of Ad26.COV2.S vaccination and SARS-CoV-2 variants. TCRdb keeps only in-frame clones here, not all; method: immunoSEQ multiplex PCR. The table includes some 410,000 clones, about 90% detected once. Treatment denoted: approximately 18 received Ad26.COV2.S at low or high dose, single or two shots; roughly 5 received placebo; per-sample allocation not given. Vaccine and placebo recipients were sampled on day 63 after the first injection. This sample comprised peripheral blood, obtained in a trial of Ad26.COV2.S vaccine versus placebo. These receptors originate from a person aged 18-65 years who received the Ad26.COV2.S COVID-19 vaccine or a placebo.

The genes are TRBV6-5 and TRBJ1-3; no definite D call. The V gene lost 5 bases and the J gene lost 9 bases, with 17 bases spanning the gap. Germline V gene data show CDR1 as MNHEY and CDR2 as SVGAGI. This CDR3 is built from 14 residues. The CDR3 reads CASSKRTGESTIYF. The CDR3 nucleotides read TGTGCCAGCAGTAAACGGACCGGTGAGAGCACCATATATTTT.

The chain has TRBV6-2 or TRBV6-3 and TRBJ2-3; unclear D gene. Germline V gives CDR1 MNHEY, CDR2 SVGEGT. Trimming removed 5 bases at V and 0 bases at J, with 18 bases between. The CDR3 is made up of 17 amino acids. The CDR3 sequence is CASSASLTSSSTDTQYF. The CDR3 nucleotides are TGTGCCAGCAGTGCCAGCCTGACCAGTTCTAGCACAGATACGCAGTATTTT.

J is TRBJ2-1 and V is TRBV4-1, with 7 bases lining up with TRBD2. CDR1 is MGHRA, CDR2 YSYEKL, per germline. The V and J ends lost 1 base and 0 bases, in that order; junction bases with no gene match: 9. The CDR3 length is 18 residues. The CDR3 loop reads CASSQATIAGSSYNEQFF. Written as DNA, the CDR3 is TGCGCCAGCAGCCAAGCGACAATAGCGGGTTCCTCCTACAATGAGCAGTTCTTC.

V gene TRBV20-1 combines with J gene TRBJ2-1; possibly TRBD2 for D (5 bases). This CDR3 has 11 amino acids. Germline lookup yields CDR1 DFQATT and CDR2 SNEGSKA (reference sequence). V was pared by 1 base and J by 7 bases, with 5 bases between. Here the CDR3 reads CSARAGNEQFF. CDR3 DNA sequence: TGCAGTGCTAGAGCGGGGAATGAGCAGTTCTTC.

The genes are TRBV7-2 and TRBJ2-7; a weak D match, TRBD1 (6 bases). The CDR3 length is 16 residues. Per the germline V gene, CDR1 is SGHTA and CDR2 is FQGNSA. V was shortened by 5 bases and J by 0 bases, with 17 bases between the two germline ends. The CDR3 loop reads CASSKTRTVASYEQYF. CDR3 nucleotide sequence: TGTGCCAGCAGCAAAACTCGGACAGTCGCCTCCTACGAGCAGTACTTC.

The chain links TRBV4-3 to TRBJ2-7, with 9 bases fitting TRBD1. CDR3 length: 14 amino acids. Germline CDR1 reads LGHNA; CDR2 reads YSLEER. The V and J ends lost 4 bases and 5 bases, in that order; junction bases with no gene match: 6. DNA for the CDR3: TGCGCCAGCAGCCGGGAGGACAGGGGCAACGAGCAGTACTTC. Its translation is CASSREDRGNEQYF.

The rearrangement links TRBV6-2 or TRBV6-3 to TRBJ1-5; D is possibly TRBD1 (6 bases). Trimming removed 6 bases at V and 5 bases at J, with 14 bases between. Germline values: CDR1 MNHEY, CDR2 SVGEGT. This CDR3 spans 14 amino acids. The CDR3 nucleotides are TGTGCCAGCAGCCATATACAGGGCTATCAGCCCCAGCATTTT. Translated: CASSHIQGYQPQHF.

The table lists this clone with a count of one. J is TRBJ1-2 and V is TRBV19; D ambiguous. The CDR3 spans 12 residues. Germline lookup yields CDR1 LNHDA and CDR2 SQIVND (reference sequence). Between the trimmed V and J ends, which lost 3 bases and 6 bases, there was a span of 8 bases. The CDR3, as DNA: TGTGCCAGTAGTATCGGCTTCAATGGCTACACCTTC. Encoded protein: CASSIGFNGYTF.

This sequence joins TRBV7-2 and TRBJ2-3; D is undetermined. The germline V gene encodes CDR1 SGHTA and CDR2 FQGNSA. The CDR3 consists of 12 residues. V gave up 3 bases and J gave up 8 bases, with 9 bases separating them. CDR3: CASSFSMRTQYF. The DNA of the CDR3 is TGTGCCAGCAGCTTTAGCATGCGTACGCAGTATTTT.

This chain uses TRBV19 with TRBJ2-5, with D perhaps assigned TRBD1 or TRBD2 (7 bases each). V lost 6 bases and J 3 bases, leaving 17 bases between the germline ends. The germline CDR1 and CDR2 sequences are LNHDA and SQIVND (reference sequence). CDR3 length: 15 amino acids. This CDR3 is CASRAQGGPEETQYF. DNA of the CDR3: TGTGCCAGTAGGGCCCAGGGGGGGCCGGAAGAGACCCAGTACTTC.

The rearrangement uses TRBV27 and TRBJ1-1; 7 bases line up with TRBD1. Germline V lookup: CDR1 MNHEY, CDR2 SMNVEV (reference sequence). J was trimmed by 8 bases and V by 7 bases; bases with no gene match: 10. The CDR3 extends over 13 amino acids. CDR3 sequence (DNA): TGTGCCAGCACCCGCTGGGGGGGACAGGAAGCTTTCTTT. Its protein is CASTRWGGQEAFF.

The chain carries TRBV2 and TRBJ1-5; D perhaps matches TRBD1 (5 bases). Germline CDR1 is SNHLY and CDR2 is FYNNEI. Between the trimmed V and J ends, which lost 4 bases and 1 base, there was a span of 14 bases. CDR3 length: 16 amino acids. CDR3 sequence (DNA): TGTGCCAGCAGTGGGGTCGGGGCTGGCAGCAATCAGCCCCAGCATTTT. Its translation is CASSGVGAGSNQPQHF.

V usage is TRBV5-1 and J usage is TRBJ1-1; a possible D gene is TRBD1 (6 bases). V lost 2 bases and J 4 bases, leaving 12 bases between the germline ends. Per the germline V gene, CDR1 is SGHRS and CDR2 is YFSETQ. CDR3 length equals 14 residues. CDR3 DNA: TGCGCCAGCAGCTTCGACAGGTCTATCACTGAAGCTTTCTTT. Encoded protein: CASSFDRSITEAFF.

As to this clone: Within the sample, other DNA sequences also encode this same CDR3. The V call is TRBV29-1, the J call TRBJ2-7; D possibly matches TRBD1 or TRBD2 (5 bases each). The V end lost 4 bases, the J end lost 3 bases, and 7 bases lay between the germline ends. CDR1 is SQVTM and CDR2 is ANQGSEA in the germline V gene. This CDR3 has 11 residues. DNA for the CDR3: TGCAGCGTTGGAGGGGACTACGAGCAGTACTTC. Translation gives CSVGGDYEQYF.

This clone appeared once. This chain links TRBV29-1 with TRBJ2-7, with 7 bases lining up with TRBD1. V shed 5 bases and J 0 bases; nucleotides not matched to a gene: 10. The CDR3 totals 15 residues. Germline CDR1 is SQVTM and CDR2 is ANQGSEA. CDR3 region: CSVCLAAGGSYEQYF. In DNA form, the CDR3 reads TGCAGCGTTTGTTTGGCGGCAGGGGGCTCCTACGAGCAGTACTTC.

V is TRBV5-6 and J is TRBJ1-1; D is ambiguous. V was pared by 1 base and J by 0 bases, with 4 bases between. Germline V lookup: CDR1 SGHDT, CDR2 YYEEEE. This CDR3 region has 13 residues. The CDR3, as DNA: TGTGCCAGCAGCTTGTTTTTGAACACTGAAGCTTTCTTT. Protein product: CASSLFLNTEAFF.

V and J are TRBV4-1 and TRBJ1-2; D remains unclear. Trimming removed 1 base from V and 7 bases from J, with 28 bases in between. Germline lookup yields CDR1 MGHRA and CDR2 YSYEKL. This CDR3 comprises 19 residues. CDR3 nucleotides: TGCGCCAGCAGCCAAGGAGGTGGTGGCTACACCAATACCCATAGTGGCTACACCTTC. It codes for CASSQGGGGYTNTHSGYTF.

With respect to this clone: This same CDR3 is encoded by further DNA sequences in the sample. The V and J genes are TRBV5-6 and TRBJ1-2; 10 nucleotides align to TRBD1. The CDR3 runs to 14 residues. Losses at the gene ends were 3 bases for V and 2 bases for J; bases not matched to a gene: 1. CDR1 and CDR2 from the germline V gene are SGHDT and YYEEEE. In DNA form, the CDR3 reads TGTGCCAGCAGCTGGGGACAGGGGAACTATGGCTACACCTTC. Amino acids: CASSWGQGNYGYTF.

CDR3 sequence: CASSQTVTPSTDTQYF. Written as DNA, the CDR3 is TGTGCCAGCAGTCAAACTGTAACCCCTAGCACAGATACGCAGTATTTT. The J gene is TRBJ2-3, the V gene TRBV7-9; D gene ambiguous. The CDR3 length is 16 residues. The V end lost 6 bases, the J end lost 0 bases, and 16 bases lay between the germline ends. Germline V gives CDR1 SEHNR, CDR2 FQNEAQ (reference sequence).

The table lists this clone with a count of one. The genes are TRBV5-1 and TRBJ2-7, with 9 bases that match TRBD1. Germline trimming cut 2 bases from V and 4 bases from J; bases unmatched to any gene: 7. Germline CDR1 SGHRS, CDR2 YFSETQ. This CDR3 has 15 amino acids. The CDR3 DNA follows: TGCGCCAGCAGCTTTACCGGGACAGGGAGGTACGAGCAGTACTTC. Residues: CASSFTGTGRYEQYF.

CDR3 protein: CASSFILNEQFF. The CDR3 DNA reads as TGTGCCAGCAGCTTTATTCTCAATGAGCAGTTCTTC. The rearrangement links TRBV7-9 to TRBJ2-1; D gene unclear. This CDR3 spans 12 amino acids. Deletions cut 3 bases from V and 6 bases from J, with 6 bases between. The germline V gene encodes CDR1 SEHNR and CDR2 FQNEAQ (reference sequence).

The table lists this clone with a count of one. The CDR3 DNA reads TGTGCCAGTAGTATATACGGGTCCTCGAACACCGGGGAGCTGTTTTTT. Protein sequence: CASSIYGSSNTGELFF. The J gene is TRBJ2-2, the V gene TRBV19; D unresolved. Looked up from germline, CDR1 is LNHDA and CDR2 is SQIVND (reference sequence). Deletions cut 2 bases from V and 0 bases from J, with 10 bases between. The CDR3 has 16 residues.

The V call is TRBV10-2, the J call TRBJ2-1; D is possibly TRBD2 (6 bases). Per the germline V gene, CDR1 is WSHSY and CDR2 is SAAADI. This CDR3 contains 10 residues. V shed 10 bases and J shed 10 bases, with 11 bases lying between them. The CDR3 nucleotides read TGCGCCACTAGGGGAGGCGAGCAGTTCTTC. Translating gives CATRGGEQFF.

The rearrangement joins TRBV27 to TRBJ2-5; TRBD2 agrees at 11 bases. The CDR3 extends over 15 amino acids. The germline V gene encodes CDR1 MNHEY and CDR2 SMNVEV (reference sequence). Trimming at V came to 3 bases and at J to 7 bases, leaving 7 bases not matched to a gene. The CDR3 DNA follows: TGTGCCAGCAGTTTCGGGACTAGCGGTTTTGGGACCCAGTACTTC. Translated, it gives CASSFGTSGFGTQYF.

V and J are TRBV5-6 and TRBJ2-7; D unresolved. Per germline, CDR1 SGHDT and CDR2 YYEEEE. There are 15 residues in the CDR3. Trimming took 4 bases from V and 3 from J, leaving 17 bases between them. The CDR3 spells CASSLGVLGDYEQYF. The CDR3 DNA sequence: TGTGCCAGCAGCCTGGGTGTTTTAGGTGACTACGAGCAGTACTTC.

In the case of this clone: The sample contains more than one DNA sequence encoding this CDR3. The chain has TRBV18 and TRBJ1-4; the D is unclear. The germline V gene encodes CDR1 KGHSH and CDR2 LQKENI. Trimming stripped 0 bases from V and 4 bases from J, with 6 bases between. The CDR3 is 14 residues long. The CDR3 reads CASSPPSVNEKLFF. The CDR3 coding sequence is TGTGCCAGCTCACCACCCAGCGTTAATGAAAAACTGTTTTTT.

V is TRBV7-9 and J is TRBJ1-4, with D maybe TRBD1 (5 bases). The CDR3 runs 15 residues. Germline V CDR1 and CDR2: SEHNR, FQNEAQ (reference sequence). The germline V and J ends were trimmed by 7 bases and 7 bases, with 19 bases remaining between them. CDR3 nucleotide sequence: TGTGCCAGCACCCCAAGGGAGGGGCGACGTGAAAAACTGTTTTTT. Translation: CASTPREGRREKLFF.

The rearrangement joins TRBV7-2 to TRBJ2-1, with TRBD2 identical over 9 bases. The CDR3 extends over 16 amino acids. The V segment lost 5 bases and the J segment 4 bases; nucleotides outside the gene matches: 9. Looked up from germline, CDR1 is SGHTA and CDR2 is FQGNSA. The CDR3 DNA follows: TGTGCCAGCAGCCTGCCCGCGGGGGGGCCGTACAATGAGCAGTTCTTC. Translating gives CASSLPAGGPYNEQFF.

The chain joins TRBV7-9 to TRBJ1-6, with D hard to call. Looked up from germline, CDR1 is SEHNR and CDR2 is FQNEAQ (reference sequence). V was cut by 6 bases and J by 8 bases, with 8 bases left in between. CDR3 length: 12 residues. The CDR3 nucleotides read TGTGCCAGCAGAGCGTTGGATTCACCCCTCCACTTT. Translated, it gives CASRALDSPLHF.

The rearrangement links TRBV4-3 to TRBJ1-2, with D hard to call. CDR1 and CDR2 (germline): LGHNA, YSLEER. This CDR3 is 18 amino acids long. Trimming pared 1 base from V and 2 bases from J, leaving 20 bases between. CDR3 protein: CASSQVMISDRLNYGYTF. For the CDR3, the DNA is TGCGCCAGCAGCCAAGTTATGATTTCGGACCGATTGAACTATGGCTACACCTTC.

This sequence joins TRBV6-1 and TRBJ1-6; 7 bases line up with TRBD1. This CDR3 contains 13 residues. CDR1 and CDR2 (germline): MNHNS, SASEGT. V lost 3 bases and J lost 9; bases outside the gene matches: 2. The CDR3 loop reads CASSDDRASPLHF. As DNA, the CDR3 is TGTGCCAGCAGTGACGACAGGGCTTCACCCCTCCACTTT.

CDR3 in DNA: TGTGCCAGCAGTTGGTCGATGAACACTGAAGCTTTCTTT. It translates to CASSWSMNTEAFF. The chain is built from TRBV6-2 or TRBV6-3 and TRBJ1-1, with D hard to call. This CDR3 contains 13 residues. Trimming took off 4 bases at V and 0 bases at J, with 6 bases between the two ends. Germline CDR1 and CDR2: MNHEY and SVGEGT.